This TCR beta chain came from a study of CD8 T cells in ankylosing spondylitis (dated by TCRdb to 2016 to 2017). Concerning the study at large: The study set out to find disease-linked TCR variants by profiling T cell receptor beta repertoires in ankylosing spondylitis patients and healthy donors. In total, the full study cohort was made up of roughly 100 healthy donors and 20 to 25 ankylosing spondylitis patients. Peripheral blood was sampled, and synovial fluid was additionally collected from ankylosing spondylitis patients. The paper as a whole reports these results and caveats: Blood from ankylosing spondylitis patients appeared to be characterized by a TCR beta motif made up of about 8 highly homologous amino acid variants. In peripheral blood, the disease-linked clones were found at relatively low frequencies and had a CD8+ phenotype. The disease-linked clones were reported to be significantly enriched in matched synovial fluid samples from ankylosing spondylitis patients. Some TCR beta motif variants had previously been reported in synovial fluid and blood of reactive arthritis patients, which suggested common disease-initiation mechanisms.

TCRdb records Illumina HiSeq 2500 as the sequencer. Quantitative 5'-RACE with molecular barcodes was the method used to prepare the TCR beta libraries. The original methods were these. A new computational method, built on a probabilistic model of VDJ rearrangement, was used to identify disease-linked TCR variants. TCRdb reanalyzed the raw reads on its own, using fastp at Q25 for trimming and MiXCR for clone calling, and kept in-frame beta chains. A single entry per CDR3 protein holds the most common genes and DNA from its merged rows. The authors' filters were not applied to this entry. In all, the sample holds some 270,000 distinct CDR3 sequences, and roughly 32% of those were seen once. The biggest ten clones account for 3.5% to 4.5% of the sample. Regarding this clonotype: Which antigen it targets is not known. No quality values exist for individual bases; no much larger clone is one base distant.

Input material: blood, either unsorted or a sorted T cell fraction (not recorded which). The TCR was taken from a male donor with ankylosing spondylitis or in good health (not recorded which).

DNA sequence: TGTGCCAGCAGTGACTCCAGGACAGGGGGCGGTGAAGCTTTCTTT. This is translated as CASSDSRTGGGEAFF. The chain is encoded by TRBV25-1 joined to TRBJ1-1; the central 11 bases match TRBD1. Germline trimming amounts to 3 bases on V and 7 bases on J, with 7 as the count of junction bases outside the gene matches. From its cysteine to its phenylalanine, the CDR3 spans 15 amino acids. The retained sequence is limited to the CDR3, 45 bases, with the frame set at the first base. The germline V gene gives CDR1 as MGHDK and CDR2 as SYGVNS.